The clone carrying this T cell receptor (beta chain) has a handful of counts. Its antigen is as yet unknown. These data belong to a study of beta chain features in type 1 diabetes. At the level of the study: Across every sample, around 98 million sorted cells were examined in total.

Study results and caveats: Relative to healthy donors, patients appeared to have naive, central memory and Treg TCRB repertoires that were more similar.

Sorting with CD45RO/CCR7/CD25/CD127/CD95/CD27 yielded naive, central memory, regulatory and stem-like memory CD4+ cells. Expressed TCRB transcripts were sequenced, since all the RNA that had been isolated was reverse transcribed. Using immunoSEQ multiplex PCR, the repertoire was profiled, and TCRdb retains in-frame clones only, with some absent. This table has about 180,000 clones, about 12% appearing once. The V end lost 3 bases, the J end lost 2 bases, and 16 bases lay between the germline ends. Germline loops: CDR1 GTSNPN, CDR2 SVGIG (reference sequence). CDR3 length: 15 residues. The receptor's source is a woman in her late teens or twenties in good health. The V gene is TRBV30, the J gene TRBJ1-2; D is possibly TRBD1 (6 bases). The sequencing input was central memory CD4+ T cells from blood. CDR3 sequence reads: CAWSRDTLSNYGYTF. The CDR3 DNA is TGTGCCTGGAGCAGGGACACCCTATCCAACTATGGCTACACCTTC.